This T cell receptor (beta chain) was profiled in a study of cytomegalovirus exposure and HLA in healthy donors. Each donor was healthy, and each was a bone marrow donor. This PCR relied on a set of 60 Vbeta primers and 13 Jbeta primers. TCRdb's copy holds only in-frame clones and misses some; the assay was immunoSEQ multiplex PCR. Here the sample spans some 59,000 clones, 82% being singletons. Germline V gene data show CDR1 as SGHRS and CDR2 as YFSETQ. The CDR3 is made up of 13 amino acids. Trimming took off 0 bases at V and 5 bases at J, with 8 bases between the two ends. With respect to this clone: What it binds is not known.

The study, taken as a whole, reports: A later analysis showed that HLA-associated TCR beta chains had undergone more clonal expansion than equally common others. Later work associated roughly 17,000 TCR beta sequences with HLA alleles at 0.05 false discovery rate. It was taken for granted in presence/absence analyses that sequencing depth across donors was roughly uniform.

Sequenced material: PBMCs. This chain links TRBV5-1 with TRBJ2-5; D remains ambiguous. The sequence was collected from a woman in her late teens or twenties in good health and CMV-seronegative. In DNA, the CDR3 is TGCGCCAGCAGCTTGGACAGTTCTGAGACCCAGTACTTC. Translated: CASSLDSSETQYF.